These T cell receptor beta chains were read from a single sample in a study of T cells in Graves' hyperthyroidism and ophthalmopathy. TCRdb recomputed calls from the multiplex PCR reads with MiXCR, one row per CDR3 protein. The data contain 350,000 to 400,000 distinct CDR3 sequences, 14% to 15% of them singletons. The specimen was blood. These receptor sequences come from a woman aged 25 to 45 with Graves' hyperthyroidism. CDR3s include the opening cysteine and the closing phenylalanine or tryptophan. The D gene is left open where the match is weak. Some rows have no size entry. The others give once, few or many, or a class for an expanded clone.

CDR3	DNA	V	D	J	size
CASRTHRDGYTF	TGTGCCAGCAGGACCCACAGGGATGGCTACACCTTC	TRBV27	-	TRBJ1-2	many
CASSGTGFYNEQFF	TGCGCCAGCAGCGGGACAGGGTTCTACAATGAGCAGTTCTTC	TRBV10-1	TRBD1	TRBJ2-1	many
CASKTAPQLDTQYF	TGTGCCAGCAAAACGGCCCCTCAGCTTGATACGCAGTATTTT	TRBV6-2/TRBV6-3	-	TRBJ2-3	-
CASSYSLRDTQYF	TGTGCCAGCAGTTACTCTCTCCGGGATACGCAGTATTTT	TRBV6-6	-	TRBJ2-3	many
CASSQDPGSDSPLHF	TGCGCCAGCAGCCAAGATCCCGGGTCTGATTCACCCCTCCACTTT	TRBV4-1	-	TRBJ1-6	few
CASSFRGPDQPQHF	TGTGCCAGCAGTTTTCGGGGTCCCGATCAGCCCCAGCATTTT	TRBV28	-	TRBJ1-5	many
CASSQSSATGELFF	TGTGCCAGCAGCCAATCTAGCGCTACCGGGGAGCTGTTTTTT	TRBV7-3	-	TRBJ2-2	many
CASSPGQGAEYEQYF	TGTGCCAGCAGCCCGGGACAGGGGGCAGAATACGAGCAGTACTTC	TRBV11-1	TRBD1	TRBJ2-7	many
CASFPRDRAYEQYF	TGTGCCAGCTTCCCTCGGGACAGGGCATACGAGCAGTACTTC	TRBV6-1	TRBD1	TRBJ2-7	-
CASSQDPGANQPQHF	TGTGCCAGCAGCCAAGATCCCGGGGCCAATCAGCCCCAGCATTTT	TRBV3-1	-	TRBJ1-5	many
CASSLAGEVVEQFF	TGTGCCAGCAGCCTAGCGGGAGAGGTTGTTGAGCAGTTCTTC	TRBV2	TRBD2	TRBJ2-1	many
CAIRPVGQDTGELFF	TGTGCCATCAGGCCGGTGGGGCAAGACACCGGGGAGCTGTTTTTT	TRBV10-3	-	TRBJ2-2	few
CASSVQGDEQFF	TGTGCCAGCAGTGTTCAGGGTGATGAGCAGTTCTTC	TRBV6-2/TRBV6-3	-	TRBJ2-1	-
CSARDPRLAGSYEQYF	TGCAGTGCTAGAGATCCTCGACTAGCGGGTTCCTACGAGCAGTACTTC	TRBV20-1	TRBD2	TRBJ2-7	many
CASSLVQGAYEQYF	TGTGCCAGCAGCTTGGTACAGGGAGCCTACGAGCAGTACTTC	TRBV5-6	-	TRBJ2-7	many
CASRGGLAGVYEQYF	TGCGCCAGCAGAGGGGGACTAGCGGGCGTCTACGAGCAGTACTTC	TRBV5-1	TRBD2	TRBJ2-7	few
CASSPPSGALSYNEQFF	TGTGCCAGCAGTCCCCCCTCAGGGGCCCTCTCCTACAATGAGCAGTTCTTC	TRBV12-3/TRBV12-4	-	TRBJ2-1	many
CASRTLQGAGELFF	TGTGCCAGCAGGACGCTTCAGGGAGCCGGGGAGCTGTTTTTT	TRBV28	-	TRBJ2-2	many
CASRPTGHWAEAFF	TGTGCCAGCAGACCGACAGGTCATTGGGCTGAAGCTTTCTTT	TRBV27	-	TRBJ1-1	-
CSARTIDYGYTF	TGCAGTGCGCGGACAATTGACTATGGCTACACCTTC	TRBV20-1	-	TRBJ1-2	many
CASSPGGAETQYF	TGTGCCAGCTCACCGGGCGGGGCGGAGACCCAGTACTTC	TRBV18	-	TRBJ2-5	-
CASSRDGYGYTF	TGTGCCAGCAGCAGGGACGGCTATGGCTACACCTTC	TRBV6-1	-	TRBJ1-2	many
CASNRGAGNEQFF	TGTGCCAGCAATAGAGGGGCGGGGAATGAGCAGTTCTTC	TRBV6-1	-	TRBJ2-1	many
CSAVGRRETQYF	TGCAGTGCTGTTGGACGGAGGGAGACCCAGTACTTC	TRBV20-1	-	TRBJ2-5	many
CASSLQHGSSYNEQFF	TGTGCCAGCAGCCTTCAACACGGGAGCTCCTACAATGAGCAGTTCTTC	TRBV11-1	-	TRBJ2-1	-
CASTPSSLAKNIQYF	TGTGCCAGCACCCCGAGCTCCTTAGCCAAAAACATTCAGTACTTC	TRBV3-1	-	TRBJ2-4	few
CASSLLLEGYTEAFF	TGTGCCAGCTCACTCCTCCTGGAGGGATACACTGAAGCTTTCTTT	TRBV18	-	TRBJ1-1	many
CASSLDRGYSGNTIYF	TGTGCCAGCAGTCTGGACAGGGGCTACTCTGGAAACACCATATATTTT	TRBV28	TRBD1	TRBJ1-3	-
CASSMGWHTQYF	TGTGCCAGTAGTATGGGGTGGCACACGCAGTATTTT	TRBV19	-	TRBJ2-3	few
CASSEPGLARDEQFF	TGTGCCAGCAGCGAACCAGGACTAGCCAGGGATGAGCAGTTCTTC	TRBV7-2	TRBD2	TRBJ2-1	many
CASSDPGDPASYEQYF	TGTGCCAGCAGCGACCCGGGGGACCCCGCTTCCTACGAGCAGTACTTC	TRBV7-8	-	TRBJ2-7	many
CASSLNSHRGGYTF	TGTGCCAGCAGTTTAAACAGCCACCGAGGTGGCTACACCTTC	TRBV28	-	TRBJ1-2	many
CAWSAQTTRQPQHF	TGTGCCTGGAGTGCTCAAACAACCCGTCAGCCCCAGCATTTT	TRBV30	-	TRBJ1-5	many
CASSHGTSRETQYF	TGCGCCAGCAGCCATGGGACTAGCCGGGAGACCCAGTACTTC	TRBV5-1	TRBD2	TRBJ2-5	-
CASSSGDRKNQPQHF	TGTGCCAGCAGCTCGGGGGACAGGAAAAATCAGCCCCAGCATTTT	TRBV11-2	TRBD1	TRBJ1-5	many
CASSQDMGETQYF	TGTGCCAGCAGCCAAGATATGGGGGAGACCCAGTACTTC	TRBV3-1	-	TRBJ2-5	many
CATSRDPTQPQHF	TGTGCCACCAGCAGAGATCCTACGCAGCCCCAGCATTTT	TRBV15	-	TRBJ1-5	-
CAIRKGNTGELFF	TGTGCCATTCGTAAGGGGAACACCGGGGAGCTGTTTTTT	TRBV6-1	-	TRBJ2-2	few
CASRDRATNEKLFF	TGTGCCAGCAGAGACCGGGCCACTAATGAAAAACTGTTTTTT	TRBV2	-	TRBJ1-4	many
CASSAGTSGNSYEQYF	TGTGCCAGCAGCGCGGGGACTAGCGGAAACTCCTACGAGCAGTACTTC	TRBV2	TRBD2	TRBJ2-7	many
CASSDEAGGSYNEQFF	TGTGCCAGCAGCGACGAAGCGGGAGGGTCCTACAATGAGCAGTTCTTC	TRBV7-3	TRBD2	TRBJ2-1	many
CASSQDDSLAKNIQYF	TGCGCCAGCAGCCAAGATGACAGCCTAGCCAAAAACATTCAGTACTTC	TRBV12-3/TRBV12-4	-	TRBJ2-4	-
CASSPTSGSQYEQFF	TGTGCCAGCAGCCCTACTAGCGGGAGTCAATATGAGCAGTTCTTC	TRBV12-3/TRBV12-4	TRBD2	TRBJ2-1	many
CASSSYNEQFF	TGTGCCAGCAGTTCGTACAATGAGCAGTTCTTC	TRBV28	-	TRBJ2-1	many
CASSWGTSVIYNEQYF	TGCGCCAGCAGCTGGGGAACTAGCGTGATCTACAATGAGCAGTACTTC	TRBV4-1	TRBD2	TRBJ2-7	-
CASSSPGTGGGEQYF	TGTGCCAGCAGTTCTCCTGGGACAGGGGGAGGCGAGCAGTACTTC	TRBV28	TRBD1	TRBJ2-7	few
CASSPRIGQQTVEAFF	TGTGCCAGCAGTCCGAGAATTGGACAGCAAACAGTTGAAGCTTTCTTT	TRBV27	-	TRBJ1-1	many
CASRISGRSTARTEAFF	TGTGCCAGCAGAATCTCGGGCAGGTCCACGGCGCGCACTGAAGCTTTCTTT	TRBV7-8	-	TRBJ1-1	-
CASSIGPGQSYEQYF	TGTGCCAGTAGTATAGGACCGGGACAATCCTACGAGCAGTACTTC	TRBV19	-	TRBJ2-7	few
CAGVPTGTETQYF	TGTGCCGGGGTCCCGACAGGGACGGAGACCCAGTACTTC	TRBV19	TRBD1	TRBJ2-5	few
CASSRGEPIIYEQYF	TGTGCCAGCTCCCGGGGAGAACCGATTATCTACGAGCAGTACTTC	TRBV6-5	-	TRBJ2-7	-
CASSQGRGAGSNQPQHF	TGTGCCAGCAGCCAAGGGAGGGGGGCCGGTAGCAATCAGCCCCAGCATTTT	TRBV3-1	-	TRBJ1-5	-
CASSVGSGEGTEAFF	TGTGCCAGCAGCGTAGGGTCAGGGGAGGGGACTGAAGCTTTCTTT	TRBV9	-	TRBJ1-1	few